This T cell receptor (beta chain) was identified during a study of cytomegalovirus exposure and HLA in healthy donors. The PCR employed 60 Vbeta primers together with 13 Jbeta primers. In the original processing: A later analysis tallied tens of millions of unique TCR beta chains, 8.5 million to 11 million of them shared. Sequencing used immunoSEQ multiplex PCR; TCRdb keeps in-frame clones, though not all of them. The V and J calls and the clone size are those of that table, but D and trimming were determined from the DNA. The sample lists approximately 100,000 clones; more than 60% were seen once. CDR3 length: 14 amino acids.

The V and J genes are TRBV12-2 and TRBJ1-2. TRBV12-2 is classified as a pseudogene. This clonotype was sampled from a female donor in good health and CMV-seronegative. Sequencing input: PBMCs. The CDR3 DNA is TGTGCAAGTCGCTATACTTACCCCATTCACGGCTACACCTTC. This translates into CASRYTYPIHGYTF.